Following are 14 T cell receptor beta chains from one sample sequenced in a study of T cell repertoires in cytomegalovirus infection. For these receptors, no antigen is known. TCRdb reprocessed the reads via MiXCR and lists one record per CDR3 protein. This sample yields over 250,000 distinct CDR3 sequences, of which roughly a fifth are seen a single time; roughly 19% belongs to the top ten. The source material was cultured PBMCs, sampled from culture after CMV antigen stimulation. The receptors were gathered from a human donor in good health (CMV status not recorded). Some clones in this sample may be carry-over from other donors' samples.

This clonotype was recorded a few times. CDR3 nucleotide sequence: TGCAGTGCTTTCGGACCTCAACGGCCACCCCTCCACTTT. Protein product: CSAFGPQRPPLHF. V is TRBV20-1 and J is TRBJ1-6, with D uncertain. There are 13 residues in the CDR3. In germline, CDR1 is DFQATT, CDR2 SNEGSKA (reference sequence). Trimming pared 5 bases from V and 11 bases from J, leaving 16 bases between.

This chain joins TRBV12-3 or TRBV12-4 and TRBJ2-7, with TRBD2 identical over 9 bases. Trimming cost V 7 bases and J 6 bases; bases outside gene matches: 22. The CDR3 covers 18 residues. The CDR3: CASTSGGILAGGASEQYF. The CDR3 DNA reads as TGTGCCAGCACCTCCGGGGGGATTCTGGCGGGAGGGGCTTCCGAGCAGTACTTC.

The rearrangement links TRBV9 to TRBJ2-7, with a possible D match to TRBD1 (6 bases). Germline assignment: CDR1 SGDLS and CDR2 YYNGEE. The CDR3 consists of 15 residues. The V end lost 3 bases, the J end lost 0 bases, and 13 bases lay between the germline ends. Here the CDR3 reads CASSANRDNSYEQYF. CDR3 in DNA: TGTGCCAGCAGCGCCAACCGGGACAACTCCTACGAGCAGTACTTC.

The V gene is TRBV6-6, the J gene TRBJ2-3; 7 bases match TRBD1. Germline values: CDR1 MNHNY, CDR2 SVGAGI (reference sequence). The CDR3 spans 16 residues. The V segment lost 4 bases and the J segment 5 bases; nucleotides outside the gene matches: 12. This CDR3 reads CASSSSGTVGRDTQYF. CDR3 bases: TGTGCCAGCAGTTCCTCCGGGACAGTCGGTCGAGATACGCAGTATTTT.

This clonotype was seen at least ten times. This chain connects TRBV6-1 to TRBJ2-6; no definite D call. CDR1 and CDR2 from the germline V gene are MNHNS and SASEGT. CDR3 size: 13 residues. V dropped 7 bases and J dropped 0 bases, with 4 bases sitting between them. CDR3 DNA: TGTGCCAGCAAGGGCTCTGGGGCCAACGTCCTGACTTTC. It specifies CASKGSGANVLTF.

This clonotype was observed a handful of times. The genes are TRBV6-1 and TRBJ2-7; 8 bases agree with TRBD2. Germline loops: CDR1 MNHNS, CDR2 SASEGT. This CDR3 comprises 14 residues. J gave up 1 base and V 8 bases, and 7 bases lay outside the gene matches. The chain's CDR3 is CASLGGGPSYEQYF. DNA for the CDR3: TGTGCCAGCCTCGGGGGGGGCCCATCCTACGAGCAGTACTTC.

This rearrangement joins TRBV12-3 or TRBV12-4 to TRBJ2-3; D gene uncertain. The CDR3 runs 12 residues. Trimming took 4 bases from V and 4 from J, leaving 6 bases between them. CDR3 protein: CASSSNPDTQYF. Written as DNA, the CDR3 is TGTGCCAGCAGTTCCAATCCAGATACGCAGTATTTT.

This clonotype was seen many times. The chain joins TRBV4-2 to TRBJ2-5; D is possibly TRBD2 (5 bases). V shed 0 bases and J shed 4 bases, with 18 bases lying between them. Germline CDR1 reads LGHNA; CDR2 reads YNFKEQ. CDR3 length: 17 residues. The DNA of the CDR3 is TGTGCCAGCAGCCAAGACCCGCGGGCTGGAGTTGGAGAGACCCAGTACTTC. Amino acids: CASSQDPRAGVGETQYF.

The chain carries TRBV3-1 and TRBJ2-7, with TRBD2 matching 9 bases. The CDR3 is 14 amino acids. V lost 4 bases, J lost 1 base, and 2 bases stayed unmatched. CDR1 is LGHDT and CDR2 is YNNKEL in the germline V gene (reference sequence). The CDR3 protein is CASSPGLASYEQYV. In DNA form, the CDR3 reads TGTGCCAGCAGCCCGGGACTAGCATCCTACGAGCAGTACGTC.

This clonotype has more than one count but fewer than ten. The J gene is TRBJ2-1, the V gene TRBV20-1, with TRBD2 as a possible D gene (6 bases). Deletions cut 6 bases from V and 5 bases from J, with 11 bases between. Germline values: CDR1 DFQATT, CDR2 SNEGSKA (reference sequence). The CDR3 sequence is 12 residues long. Here the CDR3 reads CSADSSDNEQFF. The CDR3 DNA reads as TGCAGTGCAGACTCTAGCGACAATGAGCAGTTCTTC.

This clonotype was observed many times. CDR3 protein: CSAYTSGTGNSPLHF. CDR3 sequence (DNA): TGCAGTGCCTACACATCTGGGACAGGGAACTCACCCCTCCACTTT. The chain joins TRBV20-1 to TRBJ1-6; 9 bases map to TRBD1. CDR3 size: 15 residues. The germline V gene has CDR1 DFQATT and CDR2 SNEGSKA (reference sequence). Trimming at V came to 6 bases and at J to 10 bases, leaving 13 bases not matched to a gene.

The chain uses TRBV28 and TRBJ1-5, with D uncertain. The germline CDR1 and CDR2 sequences are MDHEN and SYDVKM. The CDR3 is made up of 13 amino acids. V was clipped by 2 bases and J by 9 bases, with 11 bases between them. CDR3 nucleotide sequence: TGTGCCAGCAGTTTAGGGCCCGAAGGGCCCCAGCATTTT. Protein: CASSLGPEGPQHF.

This clonotype was observed at least ten times. V and J are TRBV7-2 and TRBJ2-5; 7 bases match TRBD2. With V trimmed by 5 bases and J by 1 base, 4 bases remained unmatched. The CDR3 contains 14 residues. CDR1 and CDR2 from the germline V gene are SGHTA and FQGNSA. The CDR3 spells CASSATSVQETQYF. CDR3 nucleotides: TGTGCCAGCAGCGCTACTAGCGTCCAAGAGACCCAGTACTTC.

The J gene is TRBJ2-3, the V gene TRBV19, with D possibly matching TRBD2 (5 bases). CDR1 and CDR2 (germline): LNHDA, SQIVND (reference sequence). There are 16 residues in the CDR3. V was shortened by 1 base and J by 2 bases, with 13 bases between the two germline ends. Written as DNA, the CDR3 is TGTGCCAGTAGTATAGTACCGGTGGACTCCACAGATACGCAGTATTTT. This gives the protein CASSIVPVDSTDTQYF.